This is a list of T cell receptor beta chains from one sample in a study of T cell responses to AZD1222 COVID-19 vaccine. Data came from immunoSEQ multiplex PCR; TCRdb stores just in-frame clones and leaves some out. The table shows 130,000 to 150,000 clones, with about 92% occurring only once. This sample comprised peripheral blood, obtained on day 0 of AZD1222 vaccination. Receptor source: an adult in good health. Each CDR3 is given with its conserved first and last residue. A D gene is named only where the DNA matches it firmly. Clone sizes are given selectively: once, few, many, or a class where the clone is expanded.

NA,TRBV6-5,TRBJ1-2,NA,13,CASSQQGGYGYTF,TGTGCCAGCAGTCAACAGGGCGGCTATGGCTACACCTTC
NA,TRBV6-5,TRBJ2-5,NA,14,CASSPGGPQETQYF,TGTGCCAGCTCCCCCGGAGGGCCCCAAGAGACCCAGTACTTC
once,TRBV18,TRBJ1-6,NA,14,CASSKQAVNSPLHF,TGTGCCAGCTCCAAACAAGCAGTAAATTCACCCCTCCACTTT
NA,TRBV18,TRBJ1-1,NA,14,CASSSGLSGTEAFF,TGTGCCAGCTCATCCGGATTAAGTGGCACTGAAGCTTTCTTT
once,TRBV4-1,TRBJ2-3,NA,14,CASSLRGGLDTQYF,TGCGCCAGCAGCCTCCGAGGGGGGTTGGATACGCAGTATTTT
once,TRBV27,TRBJ1-5,TRBD1,15,CASSFLGQGRQPQHF,TGTGCCAGCAGTTTTCTGGGACAGGGAAGACAGCCCCAGCATTTT
NA,TRBV5-1,TRBJ1-1,NA,16,CASSPNPPGLNTEAFF,TGCGCCAGCAGCCCCAACCCCCCAGGGTTGAACACTGAAGCTTTCTTT
NA,TRBV9,TRBJ1-3,NA,14,CASSRQYSGNTIYF,TGTGCCAGCAGCAGACAGTACTCTGGAAACACCATATATTTT
once,TRBV15,TRBJ1-2,NA,14,CATSSLESPYGYTF,TGTGCCACCAGCAGCCTCGAATCCCCTTATGGCTACACCTTC
NA,TRBV27,TRBJ2-7,NA,14,CASRLLSSSYEQYF,TGTGCCAGCAGGTTACTTTCGAGCTCCTACGAGCAGTACTTC
NA,TRBV19,TRBJ2-3,TRBD1,16,CASSPWGTGVPDTQYF,TGTGCCAGTAGTCCTTGGGGGACAGGGGTGCCAGATACGCAGTATTTT
NA,TRBV5-6,TRBJ1-4,TRBD1,15,CASSLPGQGNQRLFF,TGTGCCAGCAGCTTGCCGGGACAGGGAAACCAGCGTCTGTTTTTT
NA,TRBV5-1,TRBJ2-5,NA,17,CASSGSEGLSSGETQYF,TGCGCCAGCAGCGGTTCTGAGGGGCTAAGCAGCGGGGAGACCCAGTACTTC
NA,TRBV18,TRBJ2-1,NA,13,CASSPVTSGEQFF,TGTGCCAGCTCACCTGTGACTAGTGGTGAGCAGTTCTTC
NA,TRBV6-5,TRBJ2-6,NA,15,CATATWGTGANVLTF,TGTGCCACGGCAACCTGGGGAACTGGGGCCAACGTCCTGACTTTC
NA,TRBV6-1,TRBJ1-4,TRBD1,14,CASSERDREGKLFF,TGTGCCAGCAGTGAACGGGACAGGGAGGGAAAACTGTTTTTT
NA,TRBV19,TRBJ2-3,NA,16,CASSIEGARAGDTQYF,TGTGCCAGTAGTATAGAGGGAGCGAGGGCCGGGGATACGCAGTATTTT
NA,TRBV2,TRBJ2-3,NA,12,CASSRSPDTQYF,TGTGCCAGCAGTCGCTCCCCCGATACGCAGTATTTT
NA,TRBV12-3/TRBV12-4,TRBJ2-7,NA,12,CASSKTGEVLYF,TGTGCCAGCAGCAAAACAGGGGAGGTGCTGTACTTC
NA,TRBV19,TRBJ2-4,TRBD2,13,CASSTGTSYIQYF,TGTGCCAGTAGTACAGGGACTAGCTACATTCAGTACTTC
NA,TRBV5-1,TRBJ2-5,TRBD1,13,CASSRDSQETQYF,TGCGCCAGCAGCCGGGACAGTCAAGAGACCCAGTACTTC
NA,TRBV3-1/TRBV3-2,TRBJ1-1,NA,11,CASSLNTEAFF,TGTGCCAGCAGCCTAAACACTGAAGCTTTCTTT
NA,TRBV3-1/TRBV3-2,TRBJ2-7,TRBD2,16,CASSQVMAGVPYEQYF,TGTGCCAGCAGCCAAGTGATGGCGGGAGTACCCTACGAGCAGTACTTC
NA,TRBV19,TRBJ1-1,NA,13,CATSLERYTEAFF,TGTGCCACTTCCCTGGAGAGGTACACTGAAGCTTTCTTT
NA,TRBV6-1,TRBJ1-3,NA,12,CASSESLGAIYF,TGTGCCAGCAGTGAAAGTCTGGGGGCCATATATTTT
NA,TRBV3-1/TRBV3-2,TRBJ1-5,NA,14,CASSQVNSNQPQHF,TGTGCCAGCAGCCAAGTTAATAGCAATCAGCCCCAGCATTTT
NA,TRBV10-1,TRBJ1-1,NA,13,CASSERPATEAFF,TGCGCCAGCAGTGAAAGGCCAGCTACTGAAGCTTTCTTT
NA,TRBV19,TRBJ1-2,TRBD1,17,CATAGDTRGGFNYGYTF,TGTGCCACCGCCGGAGACACCAGGGGGGGGTTTAACTATGGCTACACCTTC
NA,TRBV18,TRBJ1-2,TRBD1,15,CASSPDRGIAAGYTF,TGTGCCAGCTCTCCTGACAGGGGTATCGCCGCGGGCTACACCTTC
NA,TRBV25-1,TRBJ2-3,TRBD1,17,CASRKAGTGLITDTQYF,TGTGCCAGCAGGAAAGCCGGGACAGGTCTTATCACAGATACGCAGTATTTT
NA,TRBV19,TRBJ2-5,TRBD1,14,CASSVRDRKETQYF,TGTGCCAGTAGTGTTCGGGACAGGAAAGAGACCCAGTACTTC
NA,TRBV7-2,TRBJ1-4,TRBD1,15,CASSLGQGLNEKLFF,TGTGCCAGCAGCTTGGGACAGGGACTAAATGAAAAACTGTTTTTT
NA,TRBV20-1,TRBJ1-1,NA,11,CSARDTTEAFF,TGCAGTGCGAGGGACACCACTGAAGCTTTCTTT
NA,TRBV27,TRBJ2-7,NA,13,CASTTRGAWEQYF,TGTGCCAGCACCACACGGGGAGCGTGGGAGCAGTACTTC
NA,TRBV3-1/TRBV3-2,TRBJ1-1,TRBD1,15,CASSAHRGKTTEAFF,TGTGCCAGCAGCGCCCACAGGGGGAAGACCACTGAAGCTTTCTTT
NA,TRBV3-1/TRBV3-2,TRBJ1-1,NA,13,CASSQGSPSEAFF,TGTGCCAGCAGCCAAGGGTCGCCGTCTGAAGCTTTCTTT
NA,TRBV25-1,TRBJ1-4,NA,13,CASSARTNEKLFF,TGTGCCAGCAGTGCCCGAACTAATGAAAAACTGTTTTTT
NA,TRBV7-8,TRBJ2-1,NA,14,CASSLARSGNEQFF,TGTGCCAGCAGCTTAGCGAGGTCGGGGAATGAGCAGTTCTTC
NA,TRBV4-1,TRBJ2-5,NA,16,CASSQGKRATQETQYF,TGCGCCAGCAGCCAAGGTAAGCGGGCGACTCAAGAGACCCAGTACTTC
NA,TRBV21-1,TRBJ2-5,NA,14,CASSRSRTHETQYF,TGTGCCAGCAGCCGAAGCAGGACACATGAGACCCAGTACTTC
NA,TRBV28,TRBJ1-3,TRBD1,17,CASSPIQGVNPGNTIYF,TGTGCCAGCAGTCCAATACAGGGGGTAAACCCTGGAAACACCATATATTTT
NA,TRBV7-2,TRBJ1-5,NA,12,CASSFLHQPQHF,TGTGCCAGCAGCTTTCTTCATCAGCCCCAGCATTTT
NA,TRBV4-1,TRBJ2-1,NA,12,CASSQDSRDQFF,TGCGCCAGCAGCCAAGATAGCAGGGATCAGTTCTTC
NA,TRBV18,TRBJ2-3,TRBD2,14,CASSPAGEEDTQYF,TGTGCCAGCTCACCTGCGGGAGAGGAAGATACGCAGTATTTT
NA,TRBV18,TRBJ1-2,NA,13,CASSPGGHEGYTF,TGTGCCAGCTCACCAGGGGGGCACGAAGGCTACACCTTC
NA,TRBV27,TRBJ1-2,TRBD1,20,CASSPGTLSGTGGLRYGYTF,TGTGCCAGCAGTCCCGGGACGTTATCCGGGACAGGGGGCCTTAGATATGGCTACACCTTC
NA,TRBV5-6,TRBJ1-2,NA,15,CASSLVEGGNYGYTF,TGTGCCAGCAGCTTGGTCGAGGGGGGAAACTATGGCTACACCTTC
NA,TRBV5-4,TRBJ2-4,NA,17,CASSSTGSGRAKNIQYF,TGTGCCAGCAGCTCCACAGGGTCGGGGCGAGCCAAAAACATTCAGTACTTC
NA,TRBV9,TRBJ1-4,NA,13,CASSVSLDEKLFF,TGTGCCAGCAGCGTATCCTTAGATGAAAAACTGTTTTTT
NA,TRBV11-3,TRBJ1-1,TRBD1,15,CASSLDYRGNTEAFF,TGTGCCAGCAGCTTAGATTACAGGGGGAACACTGAAGCTTTCTTT
NA,TRBV9,TRBJ2-7,TRBD1,13,CASGPGTGYEQYF,TGTGCCAGCGGGCCCGGGACAGGCTACGAGCAGTACTTC
once,TRBV5-1,TRBJ1-2,NA,13,CASSPRADYGYTF,TGCGCCAGCAGCCCCCGGGCAGACTATGGCTACACCTTC
NA,TRBV12-3/TRBV12-4,TRBJ1-2,TRBD1,13,CASSLTGDDGYTF,TGTGCCAGCAGTTTGACAGGGGATGATGGCTACACCTTC
NA,TRBV5-1,TRBJ2-2,TRBD1,15,CASRTGTGHTGELFF,TGCGCCAGCAGAACCGGGACAGGGCACACCGGGGAGCTGTTTTTT
NA,TRBV6-6,TRBJ1-1,TRBD1,15,CASSIQGMRHTEAFF,TGTGCCAGCAGTATACAGGGGATGAGGCACACTGAAGCTTTCTTT
NA,TRBV6-1,TRBJ2-7,TRBD1,12,CASSEGTGEQYF,TGTGCCAGCAGTGAAGGGACAGGGGAGCAGTACTTC
NA,TRBV5-8,TRBJ1-4,TRBD1,14,CASSRQGVGEKLFF,TGTGCCAGCAGCCGACAGGGGGTCGGTGAAAAACTGTTTTTT